This TCR beta chain was captured in a study of cytomegalovirus exposure and HLA in healthy donors. The PCR was carried out with 60 Vbeta primers and 13 Jbeta primers. Assay: immunoSEQ multiplex PCR; the TCRdb copy retains only in-frame clones and omits some. The sample yields some 100,000 clones, about 79% seen once. Germline V gene data show CDR1 as SNHLY and CDR2 as FYNNEI. The V and J ends lost 2 bases and 4 bases respectively, with 11 bases between them. This CDR3 is 14 amino acids long. Study-wide findings and caveats: A prior analysis recorded that most TCR beta V segments were productive about 90% or about 30% of the time. It was taken for granted in presence/absence analyses that sequencing depth across donors was roughly uniform.

The table lists this clone with a count of one. The antigen is unknown. The rearrangement joins TRBV2 to TRBJ1-1; the D gene is possibly TRBD1 (5 bases). Sequences were obtained from PBMCs. The sequence came from a female donor in good health and CMV-seropositive. The CDR3 reads CASSEKGGVTEAFF. For the CDR3, the DNA is TGTGCCAGCAGTGAAAAGGGAGGGGTCACTGAAGCTTTCTTT.